This TCR beta chain is from a study of blood T cell repertoires in COVID-19. Study summary: Acute-phase and convalescent COVID-19 samples originated in the United States, Italy and Spain. The analysed material was cDNA or gDNA that came from T cells, B-cell-depleted T cells, or PBMCs.

V lost 1 base and J lost 5, with 14 bases in between. The CDR3 contains 15 residues. Germline V gene lookup returns CDR1 SGHTA and CDR2 FQGNSA. Study processing details: The assay estimated nucleated cells by amplifying reference gene primers. The data were produced by immunoSEQ multiplex PCR, yet TCRdb's version contains in-frame clones alone and is incomplete. The DNA was the basis for D and trimming; V, J and clone size are from that table. Of more than 200,000 clones listed, nearly 90% are singletons. This receptor was taken from a man younger than 30 with active or convalescent COVID-19. Source material: peripheral blood. The chain uses TRBV7-2 and TRBJ2-5; maybe TRBD2 (5 bases). The CDR3 coding sequence is TGTGCCAGCAGCTTAGTAGCGAAACTAGGGGAGACCCAGTACTTC. Amino acid sequence: CASSLVAKLGETQYF.